Listed below are T cell receptor beta chains from one sample, sequenced in a study of metastatic and nonmetastatic thyroid tumors. From the PCR reads, TCRdb re-called clones with MiXCR. The sample records 20,000 to 25,000 clones, around a fifth being singletons. The sample comprised tumor tissue. The receptor source for this set is a female donor with papillary thyroid cancer or a benign thyroid nodule (not recorded which). Some clones in this sample may be carry-over from other donors' samples. Both conserved end residues are part of each CDR3. The order of the fields is clone size, V gene, J gene, D gene, CDR3 protein, CDR3 DNA. The D gene is left open where the match is weak. The size field is filled for only some rows; it gives once, few, many or a size class.

clone size: few; V gene: TRBV20-1; J gene: TRBJ1-4; D gene: TRBD1; CDR3 protein: CSARDQGQGGEKLFF; CDR3 DNA: TGCAGTGCTAGAGATCAAGGACAGGGTGGTGAAAAACTGTTTTTT
clone size: many; V gene: TRBV19; J gene: TRBJ1-6; D gene: TRBD1; CDR3 protein: CASSGQGYNSPLHF; CDR3 DNA: TGTGCCAGTAGTGGACAGGGGTATAATTCGCCCCTCCACTTT
clone size: -; V gene: TRBV18; J gene: TRBJ2-2; D gene: TRBD1; CDR3 protein: CASSTGVGTGELFF; CDR3 DNA: TGTGCCAGCTCGACAGGGGTTGGCACCGGGGAGCTGTTTTTT
clone size: -; V gene: TRBV27; J gene: TRBJ2-5; D gene: TRBD1; CDR3 protein: CASSLLGTGGFETQYF; CDR3 DNA: TGTGCCAGCAGTTTATTAGGGACAGGGGGCTTTGAGACCCAGTACTTC
clone size: -; V gene: TRBV20-1; J gene: TRBJ2-7; D gene: TRBD1; CDR3 protein: CSASGIWGTGLSYEQYF; CDR3 DNA: TGCAGTGCTAGTGGTATTTGGGGGACAGGCCTATCCTACGAGCAGTACTTC
clone size: -; V gene: TRBV11-2; J gene: TRBJ2-1; D gene: -; CDR3 protein: CAISLKAEGAVYNEQFF; CDR3 DNA: TGTGCCATCAGCTTGAAGGCAGAAGGTGCCGTCTACAATGAGCAGTTCTTC
clone size: -; V gene: TRBV20-1; J gene: TRBJ2-1; D gene: -; CDR3 protein: CSARGQGQSSYNEQFF; CDR3 DNA: TGCAGTGCTAGAGGACAAGGCCAGAGCTCCTACAATGAGCAGTTCTTC
clone size: many; V gene: TRBV12-1; J gene: TRBJ2-7; D gene: -; CDR3 protein: CASPIVVTPTYEQYF; CDR3 DNA: TGTGCCAGCCCGATAGTGGTCACACCTACCTACGAGCAGTACTTC
clone size: few; V gene: TRBV6-1; J gene: TRBJ2-1; D gene: -; CDR3 protein: CASRNTGTWNEQFF; CDR3 DNA: TGTGCCAGCAGGAATACAGGGACCTGGAATGAGCAGTTCTTC
clone size: -; V gene: TRBV6-5; J gene: TRBJ1-1; D gene: TRBD1; CDR3 protein: CASSYRGHGTEAFF; CDR3 DNA: TGTGCCAGCAGTTACAGGGGGCATGGCACTGAAGCTTTCTTT
clone size: -; V gene: TRBV4-2; J gene: TRBJ1-1; D gene: -; CDR3 protein: CASSLQQAEAFF; CDR3 DNA: TGTGCCAGCAGCCTCCAACAAGCTGAAGCTTTCTTT
clone size: -; V gene: TRBV6-1; J gene: TRBJ1-6; D gene: TRBD1; CDR3 protein: CASSLGTGGNSPLHF; CDR3 DNA: TGTGCCAGCAGTCTCGGGACAGGGGGCAATTCACCCCTCCACTTT
clone size: -; V gene: TRBV7-2; J gene: TRBJ1-1; D gene: -; CDR3 protein: CASTRQMNTEAFF; CDR3 DNA: TGTGCCAGCACGCGGCAGATGAACACTGAAGCTTTCTTT
clone size: few; V gene: TRBV6-1; J gene: TRBJ1-3; D gene: -; CDR3 protein: CASSEVAGNGDTIYF; CDR3 DNA: TGTGCCAGCAGTGAAGTTGCAGGGAATGGAGACACCATATATTTT
clone size: -; V gene: TRBV11-2; J gene: TRBJ2-7; D gene: TRBD2; CDR3 protein: CASSLLAIGRAKSYEQYF; CDR3 DNA: TGTGCCAGCAGCTTATTGGCTATCGGGAGGGCCAAATCCTACGAGCAGTACTTC
clone size: -; V gene: TRBV7-9; J gene: TRBJ1-6; D gene: -; CDR3 protein: CASSRDYSPLHF; CDR3 DNA: TGTGCCAGCAGCCGAGATTATTCACCCCTCCACTTT
clone size: medium-sized; V gene: TRBV4-1; J gene: TRBJ2-5; D gene: TRBD1; CDR3 protein: CASSQGTGAFETQYF; CDR3 DNA: TGCGCCAGCAGCCAGGGTACAGGGGCCTTTGAGACCCAGTACTTC
clone size: many; V gene: TRBV9; J gene: TRBJ2-3; D gene: -; CDR3 protein: CASSGTGSVGSDTQYF; CDR3 DNA: TGTGCCAGCAGCGGTACCGGGAGTGTTGGTTCAGATACGCAGTATTTT
clone size: few; V gene: TRBV7-9; J gene: TRBJ1-6; D gene: -; CDR3 protein: CASTPMGSPLHF; CDR3 DNA: TGTGCCAGCACCCCAATGGGATCACCCCTCCACTTT
clone size: many; V gene: TRBV7-9; J gene: TRBJ1-1; D gene: -; CDR3 protein: CASSLQMNTEAFF; CDR3 DNA: TGTGCCAGCAGCTTACAAATGAACACTGAAGCTTTCTTT
clone size: -; V gene: TRBV13; J gene: TRBJ2-4; D gene: -; CDR3 protein: CASSLKGLAKNIQYF; CDR3 DNA: TGTGCCAGCAGCTTAAAGGGGCTAGCCAAAAACATTCAGTACTTC
clone size: -; V gene: TRBV15; J gene: TRBJ2-1; D gene: -; CDR3 protein: CATSGSTSSYNEQFF; CDR3 DNA: TGTGCCACCAGCGGATCTACGAGCTCCTACAATGAGCAGTTCTTC
clone size: -; V gene: TRBV5-1; J gene: TRBJ2-1; D gene: -; CDR3 protein: CASSKDREYNEQFF; CDR3 DNA: TGCGCCAGCAGCAAGGACAGAGAGTACAATGAGCAGTTCTTC
clone size: medium-sized; V gene: TRBV6-1; J gene: TRBJ2-3; D gene: -; CDR3 protein: CASKGSGTTDTQYF; CDR3 DNA: TGTGCCAGCAAAGGAAGCGGTACCACAGATACGCAGTATTTT
clone size: -; V gene: TRBV15; J gene: TRBJ1-1; D gene: -; CDR3 protein: CATSGSDFHTEAFF; CDR3 DNA: TGTGCCACCAGCGGATCCGACTTTCACACTGAAGCTTTCTTT
clone size: many; V gene: TRBV20-1; J gene: TRBJ1-4; D gene: -; CDR3 protein: CSANSRDRAYEKLFF; CDR3 DNA: TGCAGTGCGAACTCCCGGGACCGCGCTTATGAAAAACTGTTTTTT
clone size: -; V gene: TRBV5-6; J gene: TRBJ2-2; D gene: -; CDR3 protein: CASSSVLTGVVNTWELFF; CDR3 DNA: TGTGCCAGCAGCTCGGTTCTGACTGGGGTCGTCAACACCTGGGAGCTGTTTTTT
clone size: -; V gene: TRBV11-2; J gene: TRBJ1-2; D gene: TRBD1; CDR3 protein: CASSLGGGQGRSYGYTF; CDR3 DNA: TGTGCCAGCAGTCTAGGTGGTGGACAGGGGCGCTCCTATGGCTACACCTTC
clone size: many; V gene: TRBV28; J gene: TRBJ2-7; D gene: -; CDR3 protein: CASSPDLGGGEQYF; CDR3 DNA: TGTGCCAGCAGTCCAGACTTAGGGGGTGGAGAGCAGTACTTC
clone size: medium-sized; V gene: TRBV20-1; J gene: TRBJ1-4; D gene: -; CDR3 protein: CSAHGGVRGNEKLFF; CDR3 DNA: TGCAGTGCGCACGGAGGTGTCAGGGGTAATGAAAAACTGTTTTTT
clone size: many; V gene: TRBV6-1; J gene: TRBJ1-4; D gene: -; CDR3 protein: CASSEFITNEKLFF; CDR3 DNA: TGTGCCAGCAGTGAATTTATAACTAATGAAAAACTGTTTTTT
clone size: -; V gene: TRBV2; J gene: TRBJ2-7; D gene: -; CDR3 protein: CASSFREISYEQYF; CDR3 DNA: TGTGCCAGCAGCTTCCGGGAGATCTCCTACGAGCAGTACTTC
clone size: many; V gene: TRBV20-1; J gene: TRBJ2-3; D gene: TRBD2; CDR3 protein: CSARDDGGLGHNTQYF; CDR3 DNA: TGCAGTGCTAGAGATGATGGGGGACTAGGCCACAATACGCAGTATTTT
clone size: many; V gene: TRBV2; J gene: TRBJ1-4; D gene: TRBD1; CDR3 protein: CASRRGQGEEKLFF; CDR3 DNA: TGTGCCAGCAGGCGGGGACAGGGGGAGGAAAAACTGTTTTTT
clone size: medium-sized; V gene: TRBV6-1; J gene: TRBJ1-2; D gene: TRBD1; CDR3 protein: CASRSDRGSGYTF; CDR3 DNA: TGTGCCAGCAGATCCGACAGGGGGTCTGGCTACACCTTC
clone size: many; V gene: TRBV7-9; J gene: TRBJ2-1; D gene: TRBD2; CDR3 protein: CASSLGLADYNEQFF; CDR3 DNA: TGTGCCAGCAGCTTAGGACTAGCAGATTACAATGAGCAGTTCTTC
clone size: -; V gene: TRBV20-1; J gene: TRBJ2-3; D gene: TRBD1; CDR3 protein: CSAMTPGQGADTQYF; CDR3 DNA: TGCAGTGCTATGACTCCGGGACAGGGGGCCGATACGCAGTATTTT
clone size: -; V gene: TRBV6-2/TRBV6-3; J gene: TRBJ2-6; D gene: -; CDR3 protein: CASIQGQGRSSVANVLAF; CDR3 DNA: TGTGCCAGCATCCAAGGGCAGGGCCGATCCTCTGTGGCCAACGTCCTGGCTTTC
clone size: many; V gene: TRBV6-1; J gene: TRBJ1-5; D gene: -; CDR3 protein: CASRYTGTNQPQHF; CDR3 DNA: TGTGCCAGCAGATATACAGGGACTAATCAGCCCCAGCATTTT
clone size: -; V gene: TRBV6-1; J gene: TRBJ2-1; D gene: -; CDR3 protein: CASSEGGSIIYEQFF; CDR3 DNA: TGTGCCAGCAGTGAAGGCGGAAGCATAATCTATGAGCAGTTCTTC
clone size: -; V gene: TRBV20-1; J gene: TRBJ2-7; D gene: -; CDR3 protein: CSARAAYEQYF; CDR3 DNA: TGCAGTGCTAGAGCCGCCTACGAGCAGTACTTC
clone size: -; V gene: TRBV6-1; J gene: TRBJ1-5; D gene: TRBD1; CDR3 protein: CASTLDRGFGNQPQHF; CDR3 DNA: TGTGCCAGCACCTTGGACAGGGGGTTTGGCAATCAGCCCCAGCATTTT
clone size: many; V gene: TRBV30; J gene: TRBJ2-1; D gene: -; CDR3 protein: CAWSVLSINEQFF; CDR3 DNA: TGTGCCTGGAGTGTATTGAGCATCAATGAGCAGTTCTTC
clone size: many; V gene: TRBV19; J gene: TRBJ2-2; D gene: TRBD2; CDR3 protein: CASMWTSGGLTGELFF; CDR3 DNA: TGTGCCAGTATGTGGACTAGCGGGGGATTAACCGGGGAGCTGTTTTTT
clone size: few; V gene: TRBV2; J gene: TRBJ1-6; D gene: -; CDR3 protein: CASSPSLLGGSPLHF; CDR3 DNA: TGTGCCAGCAGTCCTTCCTTATTGGGCGGCTCACCCCTCCACTTT
clone size: -; V gene: TRBV9; J gene: TRBJ2-1; D gene: -; CDR3 protein: CASSTRDYNEQFF; CDR3 DNA: TGTGCCAGCAGCACTCGAGACTACAATGAGCAGTTCTTC
clone size: -; V gene: TRBV20-1; J gene: TRBJ2-1; D gene: -; CDR3 protein: CSDKVDRNYNEQFF; CDR3 DNA: TGCAGTGATAAGGTGGACCGAAACTACAATGAGCAGTTCTTC
clone size: -; V gene: TRBV12-3/TRBV12-4; J gene: TRBJ1-5; D gene: TRBD1; CDR3 protein: CASSLGTGQERSGGQPQHF; CDR3 DNA: TGTGCCAGCAGTTTAGGGACTGGACAGGAGAGATCAGGAGGTCAGCCCCAGCATTTT
clone size: few; V gene: TRBV7-8; J gene: TRBJ1-2; D gene: TRBD1; CDR3 protein: CASSPFGQGVIYGYTF; CDR3 DNA: TGTGCCAGCAGCCCATTCGGACAGGGGGTTATCTATGGCTACACCTTC
clone size: few; V gene: TRBV6-2/TRBV6-3; J gene: TRBJ2-1; D gene: -; CDR3 protein: CASINDLFTDRHEQFF; CDR3 DNA: TGTGCCAGCATCAACGACCTTTTTACTGACAGACATGAGCAGTTCTTC
clone size: once; V gene: TRBV11-2; J gene: TRBJ2-6; D gene: TRBD1; CDR3 protein: CASSPGQGEASGANVLTF; CDR3 DNA: TGTGCCAGCAGCCCTGGACAGGGGGAGGCGTCTGGGGCCAACGTCCTGACTTTC
clone size: -; V gene: TRBV5-1; J gene: TRBJ2-3; D gene: TRBD1; CDR3 protein: CASSLEGQPTDTQYF; CDR3 DNA: TGCGCCAGCAGCTTGGAGGGACAGCCTACAGATACGCAGTATTTT
clone size: -; V gene: TRBV6-5; J gene: TRBJ1-5; D gene: TRBD1; CDR3 protein: CASRYLGQGDQPQHF; CDR3 DNA: TGTGCCAGCAGATACTTGGGACAGGGTGATCAGCCCCAGCATTTT
clone size: -; V gene: TRBV5-5; J gene: TRBJ2-2; D gene: -; CDR3 protein: CASSLGPGPNTGELFF; CDR3 DNA: TGTGCCAGCAGCTTAGGTCCGGGCCCGAACACCGGGGAGCTGTTTTTT
clone size: few; V gene: TRBV5-1; J gene: TRBJ2-7; D gene: TRBD1; CDR3 protein: CASSSPGTGYEQYF; CDR3 DNA: TGCGCCAGCAGCTCTCCCGGGACAGGCTACGAGCAGTACTTC
clone size: -; V gene: TRBV7-8; J gene: TRBJ1-3; D gene: -; CDR3 protein: CASSPDPGYSGNTIYF; CDR3 DNA: TGTGCCAGCAGCCCCGACCCGGGGTACTCTGGAAACACCATATATTTT